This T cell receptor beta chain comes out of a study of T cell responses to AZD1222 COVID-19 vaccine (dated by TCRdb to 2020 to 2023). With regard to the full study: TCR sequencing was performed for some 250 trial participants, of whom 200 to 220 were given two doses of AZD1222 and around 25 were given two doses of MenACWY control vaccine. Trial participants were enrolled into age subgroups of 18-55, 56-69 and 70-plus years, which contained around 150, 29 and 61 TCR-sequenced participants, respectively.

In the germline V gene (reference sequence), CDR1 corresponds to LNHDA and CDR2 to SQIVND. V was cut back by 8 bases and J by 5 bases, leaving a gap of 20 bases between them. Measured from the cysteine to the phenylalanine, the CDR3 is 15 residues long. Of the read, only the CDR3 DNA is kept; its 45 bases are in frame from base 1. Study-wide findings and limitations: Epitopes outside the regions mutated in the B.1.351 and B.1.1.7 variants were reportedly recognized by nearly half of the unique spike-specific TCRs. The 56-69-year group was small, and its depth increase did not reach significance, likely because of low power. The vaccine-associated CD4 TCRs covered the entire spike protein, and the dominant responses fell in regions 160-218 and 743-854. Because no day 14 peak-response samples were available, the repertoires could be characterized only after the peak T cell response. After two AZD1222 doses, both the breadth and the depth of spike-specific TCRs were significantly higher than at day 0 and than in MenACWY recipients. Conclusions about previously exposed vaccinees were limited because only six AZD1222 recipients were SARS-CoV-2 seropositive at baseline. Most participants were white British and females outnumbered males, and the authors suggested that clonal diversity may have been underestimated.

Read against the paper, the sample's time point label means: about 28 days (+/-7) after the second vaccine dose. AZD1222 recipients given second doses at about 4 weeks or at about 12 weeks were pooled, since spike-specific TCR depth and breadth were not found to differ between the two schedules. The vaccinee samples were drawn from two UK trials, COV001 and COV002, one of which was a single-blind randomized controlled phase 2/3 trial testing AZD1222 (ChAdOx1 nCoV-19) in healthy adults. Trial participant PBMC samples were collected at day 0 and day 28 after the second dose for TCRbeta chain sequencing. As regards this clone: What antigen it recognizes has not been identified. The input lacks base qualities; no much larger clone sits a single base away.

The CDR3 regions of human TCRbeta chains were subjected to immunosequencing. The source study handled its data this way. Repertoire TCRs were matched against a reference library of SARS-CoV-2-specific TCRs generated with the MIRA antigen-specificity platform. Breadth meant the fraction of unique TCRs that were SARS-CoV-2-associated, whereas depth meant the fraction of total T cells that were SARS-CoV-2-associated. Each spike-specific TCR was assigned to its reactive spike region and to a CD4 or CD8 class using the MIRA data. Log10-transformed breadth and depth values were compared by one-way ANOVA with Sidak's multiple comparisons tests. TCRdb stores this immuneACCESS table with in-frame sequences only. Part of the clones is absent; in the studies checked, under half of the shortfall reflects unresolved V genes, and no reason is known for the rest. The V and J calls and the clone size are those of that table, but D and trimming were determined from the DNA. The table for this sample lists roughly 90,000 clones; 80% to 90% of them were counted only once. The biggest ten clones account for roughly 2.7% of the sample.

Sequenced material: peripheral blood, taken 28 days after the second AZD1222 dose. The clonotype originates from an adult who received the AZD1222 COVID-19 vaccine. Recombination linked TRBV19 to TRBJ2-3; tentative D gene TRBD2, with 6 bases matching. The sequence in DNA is TGTGCCAGTTCGTGGCTAGCGAGTGGGAAAGATACGCAGTATTTT. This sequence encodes CASSWLASGKDTQYF. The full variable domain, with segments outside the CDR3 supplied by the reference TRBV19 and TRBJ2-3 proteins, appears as DGGITQSPKYLFRKEGQNVTLSCEQNLNHDAMYWYRQDPGQGLRLIYYSQIVNDFQKGDIAEGYSVSREKKESFPLTVTSAQKNPTAFYLCASSWLASGKDTQYFGPGTRLTVL.